Described below is a single TCR beta chain sequence and its context. The specificity of this receptor is unknown. The input lacks base qualities; no much larger clone sits a single base away. The library came from the immunoSEQ multiplex PCR assay. A mixture of 60 forward primers for TCR Vbeta segments and 13 reverse primers for TCR Jbeta segments was used in the multiplex PCR. Amplification of the CDR3 region of rearranged TCR beta genes was performed with a multiplex PCR assay on genomic DNA. The Illumina HiSeq System was used to sequence the amplified TCR beta libraries as 87-base-pair reads. From the authors' description of their analysis: A later analysis counted approximately 84 million unique TCR beta chains across the 650 to 700 repertoires, and some 11 million of these chains were shared by at least two donors. Raw reads were error-corrected and collapsed into unique sequences with a nearest-neighbor algorithm that merged closely related sequences to remove PCR and sequencing errors. CDR3 sequences were aligned to IMGT reference sequences to assign V, D and J gene segments. Each retained sequence needed at least a six-nucleotide match to both a V gene segment and a J gene segment. A rearrangement was called productive if the CDR3 had no stop codons and remained in frame with V and J, and every other rearrangement was called non-productive. CDR3 was defined by IMGT convention, running from the second conserved V-encoded cysteine to the conserved J-encoded phenylalanine. The earlier analysis of about 530 of the donors excluded any sequence lacking an unambiguous match to a single V gene segment. In an earlier analysis of roughly 500 of the donors, V segments were called functional above 56.7% productive rearrangements and were called segregating when the between-donor standard deviation exceeded 5%. A statistical classification framework was built for diagnosing cytomegalovirus status from the catalog of TCR beta chain sequences. In a later analysis, TCR nucleotide sequences were compared against IMGT/GENE-DB human TR gene sequences so that V and J genes could be assigned. Using the TCRdist pipeline, a later analysis assigned CDR3 sequences along with most-parsimonious VDJ recombination scenarios. In a later analysis, each TCR beta chain was defined by its CDR3 amino acid sequence together with its V-gene family, and reads without a unique V-gene family were excluded. In a later analysis, 450 to 600 highly shared, low-generation-probability nucleotide sequences were removed to address suspected cross-contamination and a sequencing artifact. In a later analysis, a clonal expansion index was calculated for each public chain from normalized within-repertoire ranks of inferred template counts. A later analysis computed generation probabilities with a VDJ recombination model fitted to out-of-frame rearrangements, and checked the results against IGoR. In a later analysis, hypergeometric tests were used to score TCR-TCR, TCR-HLA and TCR-CMV co-occurrence, with a repertoire-size bias correction applied to TCR pairs. False discovery rates were estimated in a later analysis by permuting HLA or CMV assignments 20 times. In a later analysis, co-occurring TCRs were grouped with DBSCAN, and TCRdist sequence similarity was added when clustering was performed within HLA-allele-positive subsets. Co-occurrence clustering excluded repertoires with fewer than 30,000 or more than 120,000 public chains, plus five with anomalous nucleotide sharing. The clones in this table, taken by TCRdb from immuneACCESS, are in-frame only. Not every clone is retained; where verified, under half of the shortfall comes from an unresolved V gene, and the cause of the rest is unknown. The DNA gave D and trimming, while V, J and clone size come from that table. The sample data list over 150,000 clones, and about 85% of these were observed just once. The ten largest clones capture 2% to 3% of the sample.

The data derive from a study of cytomegalovirus exposure and HLA in healthy donors (TCRdb year 2017). The study in broad terms: An earlier analysis of several hundred of the donors reported under 300 Gb of sequence data and 90 million to 120 million unique TCR beta sequences obtained from approximately 180 million T cells. Roughly 300 gigabases of sequencing data and approximately 93 million unique TCR sequences were included in an early release covering over 600 HLA-typed donors. Of the roughly 400 genotyped donors, over 80% were placed in the genetic ancestry cluster associated with self-reported Caucasian donors. The aim of the study was to test whether cataloging public T cell receptors could identify signatures of past pathogen exposure. Using immunosequencing, the study profiled T cell repertoires from about 620 subjects and related those repertoires to cytomegalovirus serostatus. A separate validation cohort of 90 to 150 different subjects was used in addition to the roughly 670-subject first cohort. The study combined high-throughput TCR immunosequencing, statistical association of individual TCRs with disease status, and machine learning to predict cytomegalovirus infection status. A later analysis re-analyzed previously published TCR beta repertoires from 666 donors and added high-resolution HLA genotyping to study TCR occurrence patterns. Rather than drawing on any new phenotypic data, the later analysis identified candidate immune exposures from TCR beta sequences and the way those sequences occurred across donors. To decide whether each TCR beta V gene segment behaved as functional or pseudogenic, an earlier analysis of some 570 of the donors relied on high-throughput TCR beta sequencing. Donor age, sex, ethnicity and CMV serostatus were collected together with the repertoire data. Genome-wide SNP genotypes for about 65% of the 666 donors were used in a later genetic analysis, which treated that subset as a discovery cohort. Every discovery cohort repertoire had been produced on one sequencing platform. Both class I and class II loci were covered by HLA typing, at four-digit resolution. The number of donors typed differed by locus, with about 620-630 for A, B, C, DRB1 and DQB1, roughly 520 for DQA1, 600 to 610 for DPA1, and some 450 for DPB1. Roughly 5 DR-DQ haplotypes were handled as single units for association and clustering, since linkage in the cohort was strong. On average, roughly 240,000 unique TCR beta nucleotide sequences were sequenced per donor among about 400 genotyped donors of the cohort, with roughly 18% of those sequences being non-productive. Broader findings and caveats from the paper: Immune exposure information for the cohort was limited to CMV serostatus. Most TCR sequences were seen in very few donors, while some public TCRs were found in many individuals. In a later genetic analysis, a missense DCLRE1C variant was associated with V-gene and J-gene trimming of TCR beta chains, and the association was replicated in an independent cohort. A later analysis reported that several top co-occurrence clusters appeared linked to parvovirus B19, influenza, CMV and Epstein-Barr virus. An earlier analysis of around 540 of the donors showed that most TCR beta V segments appeared in productive rearrangements either about 90% or about 30% of the time, which broadly matched IMGT annotations. Because HLA typing was missing for some donors at each locus, association tests included only the typed subset. Some IMGT-functional V segments, including TRBV6-2 and TRBV6-3, could not be told apart with the 87-base-pair reads, so those segments were excluded. The authors suggested that the approach could potentially be generalized to other disease states and immunological phenotypes. Sequencing depth was assumed to be roughly uniform across donors in the presence/absence analyses, though that assumption may not hold. Only TCR beta chains were sequenced in this cohort, and the absence of alpha or paired-chain data limited detectable features. A further reported finding was that TCR beta sequences accurately predicted the HLA-A and HLA-B alleles for most subjects in the first cohort. Compared with equally common non-associated chains, HLA-associated TCR beta chains in a later analysis were more clonally expanded and had lower generation probabilities. Assigning TCR associations to individual alleles was difficult when HLA alleles, especially DR and DQ, strongly co-occurred. In vitro tests confirmed that three of the cytomegalovirus-associated TCR beta chains recognize cytomegalovirus antigens. A cluster of highly shared sequence variants was judged likely to be a technical artifact of the sequencing pipeline. In a later analysis, 15,000 to 20,000 TCR beta sequences were associated with specific HLA alleles at a false discovery rate of 0.05. In the study, about 150 TCR beta chains were listed as associated with cytomegalovirus. Correlated functional status among segregating V segments might be attributable to linkage disequilibrium, but an unknown experimental factor could not be ruled out. In a later analysis, most CMV-associated TCR beta chains were found to appear HLA-restricted, with HLA associations seemingly driven largely by CMV exposure. Seventeen rarely observed V segments, including chromosome 9 orphons, were excluded from the earlier analysis of approximately 600 of the donors because counts were too low. In a later genetic analysis, fewer N-insertions in productive TCRs were reported among donors in an Asian-associated ancestry cluster than the approximately 670-donor mean. In both the original and validation cohorts, the classifier was reported to diagnose cytomegalovirus status with high specificity and sensitivity. According to a later analysis, TCR association rates differed among HLA loci, with DRB1 alleles showing the most associated TCRs and HLA-C alleles showing the fewest.

The cohort was made up of about 670 healthy bone marrow donors. At the time of sampling, every cohort member was nominally healthy, though immune exposures that went unrecorded were likely present. The donor was CMV seropositive and was included in the group of some 290 seropositive cohort members. A peripheral blood sample was collected from each donor, and TCR beta sequencing was performed on peripheral blood mononuclear cells. Genomic DNA extraction from the blood cell samples was performed with the Qiagen DNeasy Blood Extraction Kit. V is clipped by 0 bases and J by 6 bases, and the sequence between their germline boundaries is 15 bases long. From its cysteine to its phenylalanine, the CDR3 spans 15 amino acids. Only CDR3 DNA is held: 45 bases, read in frame from base 1. Per the germline V gene (reference sequence), PRHDT is the CDR1 and FYEKMQ is the CDR2.

This TCR was recovered from a young man in good health and CMV-seropositive. The rearranged chain carries TRBV13 and TRBJ2-7; a confident D gene designation cannot be given. Specimen: PBMCs. The CDR3 corresponds to CASSLGLRPASEQYF. The base sequence is TGTGCCAGCAGCTTAGGTCTGCGGCCGGCGTCCGAGCAGTACTTC.